This T cell receptor (beta chain) derives from a study of T-cell reconstitution after alpha-beta-depleted transplantation in children (TCRdb year 2016). Background on the whole study: Using TCR repertoire profiling, the study followed T-cell immune reconstitution in a quantitative way in children after TCRalphabeta/CD19-depleted allogeneic hematopoietic cell transplantation. What the work shows at the level of the full study, not this receptor alone: The high TCRbeta diversity at day 60 in some patients was ascribed to recipient T cells and intrathymic progenitors that had survived conditioning. The apparently early alphabetaT-cell count recovery about two months after transplant was reportedly dependent on only several hundred rapidly expanded clones derived from non-depleted graft cells. Over the following months the frequencies of hyperexpanded clones went down, and after one year T-cell counts and TCRbeta diversity were mostly credited to newly produced T cells.

Inclusive of the bounding cysteine and phenylalanine, the CDR3 is 14 residues long. Only the CDR3 portion is preserved as DNA: 42 bases, with reading frame beginning at the first base. The CDR1 and CDR2 encoded by the germline V gene (reference sequence) are DFQATT and SNEGSKA. V lost 5 bases and J lost 3 bases, and the count of bases not matched to a germline gene is 2. Library preparation was by PCR. The listed sequencing device is Illumina HiSeq 2500. TCR library preparation used molecular barcoding, with unique molecular identifiers applied to normalize quantification of the TCRbeta repertoire. TCRdb took the public reads, trimmed them with fastp at Q25, ran MiXCR for clone calling and kept in-frame beta chains. All rows with the same CDR3 protein become a single entry with the most common DNA and genes. Present in this sample are around 580,000 distinct CDR3 sequences, 27% of which were seen just once. The ten largest account for 35% to 40% of the sample.

This clonotype was counted only a few times. Its antigen remains unidentified. No base qualities exist here, and no much larger clone lies one base off it. Reading the label with the study, this specimen's treatment or condition is: allogeneic hematopoietic cell transplantation with graft depleted of TCRalphabeta T cells and CD19 B cells. TCRalphabeta/CD19-depleted allogeneic hematopoietic cell grafts were given to the transplant recipients, all of whom were children. Recombination connected TRBV20-1 to TRBJ2-1, and 12 junction bases match TRBD2. This specimen was PBMCs, taken before TCRalphabeta/CD19-depleted stem cell transplant. This clonotype was sampled from a boy younger than two with Wiskott-Aldrich syndrome, due to receive a stem cell transplant. The CDR3 sequence is CSALTSGSYNEQFF. The DNA sequence reads TGCAGTGCTTTGACTAGCGGGAGCTACAATGAGCAGTTCTTC.